This T cell receptor (beta chain) is from a study of metastatic and nonmetastatic thyroid tumors. Turning to the study itself: Repertoire data that came from the blood and tumor or nodule tissue of malignant and benign thyroid patients were compared.

All patients reached thyroid surgery having received no treatment beforehand. This clone was seen ten or more times. What it binds is not known. Points from the study as a whole: A significant increase in TCR beta diversity was reportedly seen in malignant thyroid tumors relative to benign nodules, in blood and tumor.

The CDR3 has 15 amino acids. Deletions cut 4 bases from V and 7 bases from J, with 17 bases between. From germline, CDR1 is DFQATT and CDR2 SNEGSKA (reference sequence). TCRdb re-called clones via MiXCR from the PCR reads. The data contain tens of thousands of clones, roughly 18% of them seen just once; the ten biggest clones take up 9.5% to 15%. The source of this sequence is a female donor with papillary thyroid cancer or a benign thyroid nodule (not recorded which). Some clones in this sample may be carry-over from other donors' samples. Sequencing was performed on blood. V and J are TRBV20-1 and TRBJ1-6; maybe TRBD1 (5 bases). The chain's CDR3 is CSANVAGAANSPLHF. The CDR3 DNA reads as TGCAGTGCTAACGTCGCCGGGGCTGCGAATTCACCCCTCCACTTT.